Below are 20 T cell receptor beta chains sequenced from a single sample in a study of T cells in Graves' hyperthyroidism and ophthalmopathy. Amplification targeted TCR beta CDR3 regions from RNA transcripts. With the HTBI primer set, the TCR CDR3 went through a first round of RT-PCR. TCRdb reanalysed the multiplex PCR reads using MiXCR and keeps one entry per CDR3 protein. The profile shows roughly 170,000 distinct CDR3 sequences, 9.4% of them singletons. The specimen was blood. The receptor source for this set is a woman under 30 with Graves' hyperthyroidism that later progressed to Graves' ophthalmopathy.

This clonotype appeared many times. The chain recombines TRBV11-2 with TRBJ2-2; D unresolved. V was pared by 5 bases and J by 2 bases, with 0 bases between. The V gene's germline CDR1 is SGHAT and CDR2 FQNNGV. The CDR3 is 11 amino acids. The CDR3 sequence is CASSNTGELFF. The CDR3 DNA sequence: TGTGCCAGCAGCAACACCGGGGAGCTGTTTTTT.

This clonotype occurred a few times. The chain links TRBV24-1 to TRBJ2-5, with 9 bases that match TRBD1. With V trimmed by 4 bases and J by 5 bases, 7 bases remained unmatched. Germline V gene data show CDR1 as KGHDR and CDR2 as SFDVKD. The CDR3 sequence is 15 residues long. The CDR3 coding sequence is TGTGCCACCAGTGACCACAGGACAGGGGTGGAGACCCAGTACTTC. Its translation is CATSDHRTGVETQYF.

In its sample, this clonotype was seen many times. In nucleotides, the CDR3 is TGTGCCAGCAGTTTGGGTGGCGGGGGGCCCTACAATGAGCAGTTCTTC. It encodes CASSLGGGGPYNEQFF. The chain links TRBV28 to TRBJ2-1, with 8 bases fitting TRBD2. Germline V CDR1 and CDR2: MDHEN, SYDVKM. The CDR3 runs to 16 residues. J was trimmed by 2 bases and V by 3 bases; bases with no gene match: 6.

The table lists this clonotype with many counts. The chain couples TRBV11-2 to TRBJ2-3, with D tentatively TRBD1 or TRBD2 (6 bases each). The germline gives CDR1 SGHAT, CDR2 FQNNGV. This CDR3 has 17 residues. The V end was cut by 0 bases, the J end by 3 bases, with 16 bases between. The CDR3 here is CASSLDLLGGPTDTQYF. The DNA for the CDR3 is TGTGCCAGCAGCTTAGATCTGCTGGGGGGCCCAACAGATACGCAGTATTTT.

This clonotype was detected many times. The chain combines TRBV10-1 with TRBJ2-1; 7 nucleotides line up with TRBD2. The CDR3 totals 14 residues. From germline, CDR1 is WNHNN and CDR2 SYGVQD (reference sequence). Trimming removed 1 base from V and 7 bases from J; junction bases left unmatched: 4. CDR3 in DNA: TGCGCCAGCAGTGAGTTGAGGCGGGGGAATGAGCAGTTCTTC. Translating gives CASSELRRGNEQFF.

The sample holds many counts of this clonotype. V gene TRBV7-3 combines with J gene TRBJ2-1, with D perhaps given as TRBD1 or TRBD2 (5 bases each). Germline V gene data show CDR1 as SGHTA and CDR2 as FQGTGA. V lost 5 bases and J 0 bases, leaving 14 bases between the germline ends. This CDR3 comprises 16 residues. CDR3 DNA: TGTGCCAGCAGCCGAGGGACGGGGAGCTCCTACAATGAGCAGTTCTTC. The encoded protein is CASSRGTGSSYNEQFF.

The chain couples TRBV27 to TRBJ2-2, with TRBD1 identical over 7 bases. Trimming at V came to 10 bases and at J to 3 bases, leaving 17 bases not matched to a gene. Looked up from germline, CDR1 is MNHEY and CDR2 is SMNVEV (reference sequence). The CDR3 consists of 17 residues. The CDR3 protein is CATSDRVGRVDTGELFF. Written as DNA, the CDR3 is TGTGCCACCAGCGACAGGGTAGGTAGAGTGGACACCGGGGAGCTGTTTTTT.

This clonotype came up many times. V usage is TRBV11-3 and J usage is TRBJ2-7, with D perhaps matching TRBD1 (6 bases). In germline, CDR1 is SGHNT, CDR2 YENEEA. CDR3 length equals 14 residues. Trimming cost V 5 bases and J 1 base, with 12 bases left between them. The CDR3 reads CASSINGQSYEQYF. The CDR3 DNA follows: TGTGCCAGCAGCATCAACGGACAGTCCTACGAGCAGTACTTC.

The chain joins TRBV10-1 to TRBJ2-2, with D possibly TRBD2 on 5 matching bases. The length of the CDR3 is 18 residues. CDR1 and CDR2 from the germline V gene are WNHNN and SYGVQD (reference sequence). V lost 0 bases and J lost 2, with 16 bases in between. This CDR3 is CASSESGLGRDNTGELFF. The CDR3 region has the DNA TGCGCCAGCAGTGAGTCTGGGCTAGGCCGGGATAACACCGGGGAGCTGTTTTTT.

This clonotype was observed many times. The gene calls are TRBV20-1 and TRBJ1-6; D unclear. The CDR3 contains 15 residues. Germline CDR1 and CDR2: DFQATT and SNEGSKA (reference sequence). Trimming took off 5 bases at V and 7 bases at J, with 18 bases between the two ends. CDR3 in DNA: TGCAGTGCTGTCCAAGTGGCCGCTGGGAATTCACCCCTCCACTTT. This gives the protein CSAVQVAAGNSPLHF.

Notes on this clonotype: Likely a read error: the CDR3 ends without its conserved phenylalanine or tryptophan. The chain is built from TRBV5-1 and TRBJ1-6; D unclear. The germline V gene has CDR1 SGHRS and CDR2 YFSETQ. The CDR3 is 14 residues long. Trimming removed 0 bases at V and 4 bases at J, with 5 bases between. CDR3 in DNA: TGCGCCAGCAGCTTGGAAGATTATAATTCACCCCTCCACCTT. This sequence encodes CASSLEDYNSPLHL.

This clonotype has only a few counts. The chain has TRBV3-1 and TRBJ2-7; 8 bases fit TRBD1. J lost 0 bases, V lost 0 bases, and 10 bases had no gene match. The CDR3 length is 18 residues. Germline V CDR1 and CDR2: LGHDT, YNNKEL (reference sequence). The CDR3 protein is CASSQDRTGRWYSYEQYF. The CDR3 DNA reads TGTGCCAGCAGCCAAGATAGGACAGGGAGGTGGTACTCCTACGAGCAGTACTTC.

This clonotype was counted ten times or more. V usage is TRBV5-6 and J usage is TRBJ2-3; no clear D. CDR3 size: 16 residues. The ends were cut back, 4 bases at V and 2 bases at J, with 17 bases in the middle. The V gene's germline CDR1 is SGHDT and CDR2 YYEEEE. The CDR3 loop is CASSVGPPIDTDTQYF. Written as DNA, the CDR3 is TGTGCCAGCAGCGTCGGGCCACCGATCGACACAGATACGCAGTATTTT. The full variable domain, with the rest looked up from reference TRBV5-6 and TRBJ2-3, is DAGVTQSPTHLIKTRGQQVTLRCSPKSGHDTVSWYQQALGQGPQFIFQYYEEEERQRGNFPDRFSGHQFPNYSSELNVNALLLGDSALYLCASSVGPPIDTDTQYFGPGTRLTVL.

This clonotype was counted between two and nine times. The chain employs TRBV30 and TRBJ2-2; D call uncertain. The V and J ends lost 6 bases and 4 bases respectively, with 15 bases between them. Germline V gene lookup returns CDR1 GTSNPN and CDR2 SVGIG (reference sequence). The CDR3 length is 14 residues. As DNA, the CDR3 is TGTGCCTGCATGACTGCTGGACGCACCGGGGAGCTGTTTTTT. Protein product: CACMTAGRTGELFF.

This clonotype was found many times. The chain recombines TRBV10-3 with TRBJ1-5, with TRBD1 as a possible D gene (5 bases). V lost 5 bases and J 4 bases, leaving 9 bases between the germline ends. The CDR3 length is 13 residues. Germline loops: CDR1 ENHRY, CDR2 SYGVKD. CDR3 region: CAISYQGNQPQHF. CDR3 DNA: TGTGCCATCAGTTATCAGGGAAATCAGCCCCAGCATTTT.

The chain couples TRBV7-6 to TRBJ2-1; D unclear. The CDR3 is made up of 15 amino acids. V was trimmed by 5 bases and J by 5 bases, leaving 16 bases between them. Germline loops: CDR1 SGHVS, CDR2 FNYEAQ. CDR3 nucleotide sequence: TGTGCCAGCAGCCCTCGTGGCGGAACTAACAATGAGCAGTTCTTC. Translation: CASSPRGGTNNEQFF.

The table lists this clonotype with many counts. The rearrangement joins TRBV2 to TRBJ1-2; a possible D gene is TRBD1 (6 bases). The ends were cut back, 3 bases at V and 0 bases at J, with 14 bases in the middle. The CDR3 totals 16 residues. Germline values: CDR1 SNHLY, CDR2 FYNNEI. DNA of the CDR3: TGTGCCAGCAGTGATGTCGGGGCAGGGGCTAACTATGGCTACACCTTC. Translated, it gives CASSDVGAGANYGYTF.

This clonotype was counted between two and nine times. The chain joins TRBV10-3 to TRBJ1-2; a weak D match, TRBD1 (5 bases). V was shortened by 6 bases and J by 5 bases, with 16 bases between the two germline ends. The CDR3 sequence is 14 residues long. Germline assignment: CDR1 ENHRY and CDR2 SYGVKD. CDR3 sequence: CAIRVGVVGYGYTF. The CDR3 nucleotides are TGTGCCATCAGAGTAGGGGTAGTCGGGTATGGCTACACCTTC.

The chain couples TRBV30 to TRBJ2-1, with D perhaps matching TRBD2 (7 bases). The CDR3 is made up of 15 amino acids. CDR1 is GTSNPN, CDR2 SVGIG, per germline (reference sequence). V lost 0 bases and J 2 bases, leaving 11 bases between the germline ends. The CDR3, as DNA: TGTGCCTGGAGTGTGGGGGCGGGGGCCTACAATGAGCAGTTCTTC. Translating it yields CAWSVGAGAYNEQFF.

This clonotype has at least ten counts. This chain uses TRBV12-3 or TRBV12-4 with TRBJ2-1; 11 bases fit TRBD2. With V trimmed by 4 bases and J by 8 bases, 4 bases remained unmatched. The CDR3 contains 14 residues. In nucleotides, the CDR3 is TGTGCCAGCAGTTCACTAGCGGGAGCCCATGAGCAGTTCTTC. It yields the protein CASSSLAGAHEQFF.